This is a list of T cell receptor beta chains from one sample in a study of early T cells in non-severe SARS-CoV-2 infection. Each CDR3 protein gets one entry after TCRdb re-called the 5' RACE reads with MiXCR. The data contain 100,000 to 130,000 distinct CDR3 sequences, over 8.5% of them singletons. The sample consisted of whole blood. The receptors were sampled from an adult who was a healthcare worker with PCR-confirmed SARS-CoV-2 infection or an uninfected control (not recorded which). The CDR3 runs from the conserved cysteine through the conserved F or W. The order of the fields is D gene, J gene, V gene, clone size, CDR3 DNA, CDR3 protein. The D gene is left open where the match is weak. Rows give clone size only sometimes, using once, few, many, or a class for an expanded clone.

- | TRBJ2-3 | TRBV6-1 | many | TGTGCCAGCAGTGAGGACTCGGCCATGCATACGCAGTATTTT | CASSEDSAMHTQYF
- | TRBJ1-1 | TRBV6-2/TRBV6-3 | many | TGTGCCAGCAGTTACGGGGCAGGTCCCACTGAAGCTTTCTTT | CASSYGAGPTEAFF
- | TRBJ2-7 | TRBV6-5 | - | TGTGCCAGCAGTTTCGGAGCAGAGGACAGTCGGGTCCAGTACTTC | CASSFGAEDSRVQYF
- | TRBJ1-1 | TRBV10-1 | - | TGCGCCAGCAGTGGAGGAAGGGGAATCCCGAACACTGAAGCTTTCTTT | CASSGGRGIPNTEAFF
- | TRBJ1-2 | TRBV21-1 | few | TGTGCCAGAGATCCCTATGGCTACACCTTC | CARDPYGYTF
- | TRBJ2-4 | TRBV20-1 | many | TGCAGTCCGGATTTCCGGGACTCCATTCAGTACTTC | CSPDFRDSIQYF
- | TRBJ1-3 | TRBV5-1 | few | TGCGCCAGCAGCTTGGCCGGCCCGGGGAACGCAAACACCATATATTTT | CASSLAGPGNANTIYF
TRBD1 | TRBJ2-5 | TRBV12-3/TRBV12-4 | many | TGTGCCAGCAGTCCAATGGGGACAGGGACCGAGACCCAGTACTTC | CASSPMGTGTETQYF
TRBD1 | TRBJ2-4 | TRBV29-1 | many | TGCAGCGTGTGGGACGGACAGGTTCTAGCCAAAAACATTCAGTACTTC | CSVWDGQVLAKNIQYF
- | TRBJ2-4 | TRBV28 | - | TGTGCCAGCAGCCGACAGGCTATGGCCAAAAACATTCAGTACTTC | CASSRQAMAKNIQYF
- | TRBJ1-1 | TRBV12-3/TRBV12-4 | few | TGTGCCAGCAGGCCAATGGCCACGAACACTGAAGCTTTCTTT | CASRPMATNTEAFF
- | TRBJ2-7 | TRBV7-9 | many | TGTGCCAGCAGCCCGGACAGCTCCTACGAGCAGTACTTC | CASSPDSSYEQYF
- | TRBJ1-2 | TRBV12-3/TRBV12-4 | many | TGTGCCAGCAGTCCGGAATTGGACAGACTCTATGGCTACACCTTC | CASSPELDRLYGYTF
- | TRBJ2-5 | TRBV28 | many | TGTGCCAGCAGAAACGTGGGTCGGGAGACCCAGTACTTC | CASRNVGRETQYF
TRBD1 | TRBJ2-7 | TRBV28 | many | TGTGCCAGCAGTTCGATCGGACAGGGGCCCTACGAGCAGTACTTC | CASSSIGQGPYEQYF
TRBD2 | TRBJ2-1 | TRBV11-2 | many | TGTGCCAGCAGGCGACTAGCGGGAGTGAACAATGAGCAGTTCTTC | CASRRLAGVNNEQFF
TRBD1 | TRBJ1-5 | TRBV19 | many | TGTGCCAGTAAAACAGGACAGGGGAATACGCCCCAGCATTTT | CASKTGQGNTPQHF
- | TRBJ2-5 | TRBV29-1 | few | TGCAGCGTTGAATCGGACGGGGCCAGGGAAGAGACCCAGTACTTC | CSVESDGAREETQYF
- | TRBJ1-4 | TRBV6-2/TRBV6-3 | many | TGTGCCAGCAGTCAGGCTTGGAGCGGTGAAAAACTGTTTTTT | CASSQAWSGEKLFF
TRBD2 | TRBJ2-5 | TRBV25-1 | - | TGTGCCAGCAGTGAACAACCAGGGGGACTAGCGGGCCAAGAGACCCAGTACTTC | CASSEQPGGLAGQETQYF
- | TRBJ1-1 | TRBV28 | few | TGTGCCAGCAGATCGGACATCTTTGAAGCTTTCTTT | CASRSDIFEAFF
- | TRBJ2-7 | TRBV29-1 | few | TGCAGCGTTGCCCTTCTAGCGACACCCTACGAGCAGTACTTC | CSVALLATPYEQYF
- | TRBJ2-5 | TRBV3-1 | few | TGTGCCAGCAGCCAACCCTTAGGGGAAGAGACCCAGTACTTC | CASSQPLGEETQYF
- | TRBJ2-5 | TRBV5-1 | - | TGCGCCAGCAGCCCCTCGTCGGGGGTCCAAGAGACCCAGTACTTC | CASSPSSGVQETQYF
TRBD1 | TRBJ2-6 | TRBV28 | - | TGTGCCAGCAGCACCGGGACAGGGGTTTCTGGGGCCAACGTCCTGACTTTC | CASSTGTGVSGANVLTF